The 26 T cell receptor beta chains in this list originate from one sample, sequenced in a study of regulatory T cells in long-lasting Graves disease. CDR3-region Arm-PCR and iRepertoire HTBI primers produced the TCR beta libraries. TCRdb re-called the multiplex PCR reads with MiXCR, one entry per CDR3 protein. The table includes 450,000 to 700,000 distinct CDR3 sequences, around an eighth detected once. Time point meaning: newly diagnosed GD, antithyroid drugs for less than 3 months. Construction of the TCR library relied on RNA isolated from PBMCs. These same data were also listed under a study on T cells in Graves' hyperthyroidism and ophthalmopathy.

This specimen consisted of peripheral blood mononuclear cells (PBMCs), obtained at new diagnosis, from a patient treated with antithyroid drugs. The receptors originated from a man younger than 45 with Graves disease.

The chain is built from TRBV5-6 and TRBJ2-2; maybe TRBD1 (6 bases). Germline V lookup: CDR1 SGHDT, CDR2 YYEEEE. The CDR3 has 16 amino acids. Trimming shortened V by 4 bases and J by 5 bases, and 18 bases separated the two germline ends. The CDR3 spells CASSPNRAKETGELFF. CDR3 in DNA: TGTGCCAGCAGCCCCAACAGGGCGAAGGAGACCGGGGAGCTGTTTTTT.

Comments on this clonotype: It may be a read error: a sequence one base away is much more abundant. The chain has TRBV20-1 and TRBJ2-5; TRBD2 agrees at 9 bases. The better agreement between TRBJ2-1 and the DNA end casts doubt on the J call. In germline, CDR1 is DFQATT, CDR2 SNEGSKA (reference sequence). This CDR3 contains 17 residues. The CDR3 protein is CSVVGASGASSHNEQFF. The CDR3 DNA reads TGCAGTGTGGTGGGTGCTAGCGGGGCAAGCTCCCACAATGAGCAGTTCTTC.

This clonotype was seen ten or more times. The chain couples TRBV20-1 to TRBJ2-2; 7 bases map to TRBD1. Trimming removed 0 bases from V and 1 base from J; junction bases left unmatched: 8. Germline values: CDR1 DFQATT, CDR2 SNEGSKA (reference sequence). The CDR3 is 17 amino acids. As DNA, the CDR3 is TGCAGTGCTAGAGATCCCTTGAACAGGGGGAACACCGGGGAGCTGTTTTTT. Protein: CSARDPLNRGNTGELFF.

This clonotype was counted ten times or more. The CDR3 here is CASSRDTRGTYGYTF. The CDR3 nucleotides are TGTGCCAGCAGTCGTGATACCCGAGGGACCTATGGCTACACCTTC. This sequence joins TRBV27 and TRBJ1-2, with D maybe TRBD1 (5 bases). This CDR3 has 15 amino acids. Germline V gene lookup returns CDR1 MNHEY and CDR2 SMNVEV (reference sequence). The V end lost 5 bases, the J end lost 4 bases, and 17 bases lay between the germline ends.

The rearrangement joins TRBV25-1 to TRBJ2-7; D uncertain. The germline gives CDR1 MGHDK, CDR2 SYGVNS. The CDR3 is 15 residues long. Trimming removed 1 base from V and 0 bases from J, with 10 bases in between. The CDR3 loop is CASSESGRGSYEQYF. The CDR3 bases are TGTGCCAGCAGTGAATCGGGCAGAGGCTCCTACGAGCAGTACTTC.

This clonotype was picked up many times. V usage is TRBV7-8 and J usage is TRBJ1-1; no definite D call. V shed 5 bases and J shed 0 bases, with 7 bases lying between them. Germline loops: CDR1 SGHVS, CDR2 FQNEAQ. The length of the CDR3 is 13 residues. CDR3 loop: CASSEGMNTEAFF. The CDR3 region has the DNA TGTGCCAGCAGCGAAGGGATGAACACTGAAGCTTTCTTT.

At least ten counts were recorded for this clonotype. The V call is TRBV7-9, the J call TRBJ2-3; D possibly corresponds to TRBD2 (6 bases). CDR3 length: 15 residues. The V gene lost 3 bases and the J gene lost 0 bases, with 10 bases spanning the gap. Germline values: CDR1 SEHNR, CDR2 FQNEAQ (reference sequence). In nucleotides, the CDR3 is TGTGCCAGCAGCTTGGCGGGATTGAGCACAGATACGCAGTATTTT. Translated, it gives CASSLAGLSTDTQYF. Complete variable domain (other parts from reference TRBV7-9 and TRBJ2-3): DTGVSQNPRHKITKRGQNVTFRCDPISEHNRLYWYRQTLGQGPEFLTYFQNEAQLEKSRLLSDRFSAERPKGSFSTLEIQRTEQGDSAMYLCASSLAGLSTDTQYFGPGTRLTVL.

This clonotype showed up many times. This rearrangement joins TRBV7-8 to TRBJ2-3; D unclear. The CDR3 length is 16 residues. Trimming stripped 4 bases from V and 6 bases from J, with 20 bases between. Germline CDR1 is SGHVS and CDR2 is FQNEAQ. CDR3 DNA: TGTGCCAGCAGCTCTCGGCCACGACGTACACAGGATACGCAGTATTTT. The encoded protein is CASSSRPRRTQDTQYF.

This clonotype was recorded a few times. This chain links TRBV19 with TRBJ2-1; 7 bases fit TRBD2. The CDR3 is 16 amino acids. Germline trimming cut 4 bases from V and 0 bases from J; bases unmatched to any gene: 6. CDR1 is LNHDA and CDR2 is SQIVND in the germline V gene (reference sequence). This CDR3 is CASSTLAASSYNEQFF. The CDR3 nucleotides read TGTGCCAGTAGTACCCTAGCGGCTAGCTCCTACAATGAGCAGTTCTTC.

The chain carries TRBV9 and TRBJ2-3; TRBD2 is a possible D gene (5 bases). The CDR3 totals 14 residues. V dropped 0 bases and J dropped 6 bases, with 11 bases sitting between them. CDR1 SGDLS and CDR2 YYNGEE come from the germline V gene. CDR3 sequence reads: CASSVAPRADTQYF. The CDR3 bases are TGTGCCAGCAGCGTAGCCCCGCGGGCGGATACGCAGTATTTT.

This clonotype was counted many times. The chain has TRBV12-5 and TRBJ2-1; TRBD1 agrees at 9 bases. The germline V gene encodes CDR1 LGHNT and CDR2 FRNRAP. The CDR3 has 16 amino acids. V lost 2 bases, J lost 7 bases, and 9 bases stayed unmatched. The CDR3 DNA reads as TGTGCTAGTGGTTTGCCAACAGGGGGCGCGTGGAATGAGCAGTTCTTC. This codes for CASGLPTGGAWNEQFF.

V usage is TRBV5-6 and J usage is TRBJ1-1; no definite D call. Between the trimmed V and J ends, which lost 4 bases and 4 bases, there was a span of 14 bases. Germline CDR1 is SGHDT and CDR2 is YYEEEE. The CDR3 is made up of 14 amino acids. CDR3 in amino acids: CASSPKTMSTEAFF. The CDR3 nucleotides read TGTGCCAGCAGCCCCAAAACCATGAGCACTGAAGCTTTCTTT. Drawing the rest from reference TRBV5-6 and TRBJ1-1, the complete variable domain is DAGVTQSPTHLIKTRGQQVTLRCSPKSGHDTVSWYQQALGQGPQFIFQYYEEEERQRGNFPDRFSGHQFPNYSSELNVNALLLGDSALYLCASSPKTMSTEAFFGQGTRLTVV.

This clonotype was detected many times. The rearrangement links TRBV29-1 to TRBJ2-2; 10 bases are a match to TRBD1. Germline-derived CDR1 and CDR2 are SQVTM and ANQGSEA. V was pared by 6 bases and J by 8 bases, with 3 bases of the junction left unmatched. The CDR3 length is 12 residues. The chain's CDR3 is CSVDRGPGELFF. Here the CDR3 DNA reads TGCAGCGTCGACAGGGGGCCGGGGGAGCTGTTTTTT.

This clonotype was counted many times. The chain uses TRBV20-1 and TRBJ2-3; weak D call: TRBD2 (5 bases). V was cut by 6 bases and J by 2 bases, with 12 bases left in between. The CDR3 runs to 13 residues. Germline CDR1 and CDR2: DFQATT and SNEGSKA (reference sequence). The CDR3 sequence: CSAAGSLTDTQYF. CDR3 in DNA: TGCAGTGCGGCGGGCAGTCTCACAGATACGCAGTATTTT.

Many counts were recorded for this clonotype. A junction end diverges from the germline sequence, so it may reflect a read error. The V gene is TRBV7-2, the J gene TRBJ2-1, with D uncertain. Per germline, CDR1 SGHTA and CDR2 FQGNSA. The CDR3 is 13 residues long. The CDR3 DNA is TGCGCCAGCAGCCCCCGCTCCTACAATGAGCAGTTCTTC. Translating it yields CASSPRSYNEQFF.

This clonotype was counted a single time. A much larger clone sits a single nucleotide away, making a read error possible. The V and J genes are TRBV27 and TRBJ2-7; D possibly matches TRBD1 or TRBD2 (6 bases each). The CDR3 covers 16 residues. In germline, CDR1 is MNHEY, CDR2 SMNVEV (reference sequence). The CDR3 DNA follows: TGTGCCAGCAGGAACCGTTCGTTGGGGGGCCCCCACGAGCGGTACTTC. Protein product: CASRNRSLGGPHERYF.

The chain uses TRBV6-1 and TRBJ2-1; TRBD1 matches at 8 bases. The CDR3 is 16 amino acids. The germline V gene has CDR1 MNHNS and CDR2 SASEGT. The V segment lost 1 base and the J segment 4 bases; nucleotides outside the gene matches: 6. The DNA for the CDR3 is TGTGCCAGCAGTGAAGAAGAAGGGACAGGTTACAATGAGCAGTTCTTC. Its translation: CASSEEEGTGYNEQFF.

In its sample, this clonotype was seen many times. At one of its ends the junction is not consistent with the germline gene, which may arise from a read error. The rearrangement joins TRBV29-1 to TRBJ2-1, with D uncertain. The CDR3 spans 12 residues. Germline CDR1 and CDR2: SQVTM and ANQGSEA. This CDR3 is CSLDKGPDEQFF. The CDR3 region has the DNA TGCAGCCTTGATAAAGGGCCGGATGAGCAGTTCTTC.

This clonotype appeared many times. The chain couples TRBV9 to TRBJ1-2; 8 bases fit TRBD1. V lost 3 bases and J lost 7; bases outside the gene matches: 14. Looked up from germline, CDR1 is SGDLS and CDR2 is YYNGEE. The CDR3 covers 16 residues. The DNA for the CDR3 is TGTGCCAGCAGCGCGAGAGTGGGGGGACAGGCGTCTGGCTACACCTTC. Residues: CASSARVGGQASGYTF.

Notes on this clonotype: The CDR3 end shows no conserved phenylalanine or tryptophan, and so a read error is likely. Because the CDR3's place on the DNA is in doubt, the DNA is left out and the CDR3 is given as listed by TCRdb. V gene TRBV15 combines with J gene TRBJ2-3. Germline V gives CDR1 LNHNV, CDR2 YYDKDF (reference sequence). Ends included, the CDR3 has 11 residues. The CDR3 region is CATSRDRVWLY.

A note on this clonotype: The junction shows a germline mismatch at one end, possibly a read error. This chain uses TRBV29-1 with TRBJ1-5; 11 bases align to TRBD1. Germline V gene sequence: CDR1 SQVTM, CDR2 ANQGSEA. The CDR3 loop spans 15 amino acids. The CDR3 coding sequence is TGCACCGTTGGGACAGGGGGATCGGGCAATCAGCCCCAGCATTTT. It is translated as CTVGTGGSGNQPQHF.

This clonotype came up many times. The DNA for the CDR3 is TGTGCCACCAGCAGAGATCTGACCCAGGGAAATGAGCAGTTCTTC. Protein: CATSRDLTQGNEQFF. V usage is TRBV15 and J usage is TRBJ2-1, with D possibly being TRBD1 (5 bases). Between the trimmed V and J ends, which lost 0 bases and 7 bases, there was a span of 13 bases. The CDR3 runs to 15 residues. Germline V gives CDR1 LNHNV, CDR2 YYDKDF (reference sequence).

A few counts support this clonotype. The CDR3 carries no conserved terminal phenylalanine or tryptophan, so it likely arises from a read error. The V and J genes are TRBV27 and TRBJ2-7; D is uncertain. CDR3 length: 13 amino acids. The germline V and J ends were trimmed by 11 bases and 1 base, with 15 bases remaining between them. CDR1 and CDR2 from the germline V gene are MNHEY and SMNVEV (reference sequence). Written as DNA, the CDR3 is TGTGCCTCTCTATCGCTCCTTTCCTACGAGCAGTACCTC. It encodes CASLSLLSYEQYL.

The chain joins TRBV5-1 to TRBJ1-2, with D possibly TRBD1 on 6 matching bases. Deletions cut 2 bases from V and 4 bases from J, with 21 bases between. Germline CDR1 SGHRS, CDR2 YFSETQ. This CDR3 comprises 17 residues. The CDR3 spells CASSLLPPGALSYGYTF. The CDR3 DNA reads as TGCGCCAGCAGCTTACTTCCGCCGGGGGCACTTAGCTATGGCTACACCTTC.

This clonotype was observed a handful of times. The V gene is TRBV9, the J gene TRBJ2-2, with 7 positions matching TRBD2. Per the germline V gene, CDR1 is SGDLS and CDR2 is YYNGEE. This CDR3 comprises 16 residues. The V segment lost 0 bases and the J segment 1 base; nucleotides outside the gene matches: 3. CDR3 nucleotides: TGTGCCAGCAGCGTAGAAACGGGAGGGAACACCGGGGAGCTGTTTTTT. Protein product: CASSVETGGNTGELFF.

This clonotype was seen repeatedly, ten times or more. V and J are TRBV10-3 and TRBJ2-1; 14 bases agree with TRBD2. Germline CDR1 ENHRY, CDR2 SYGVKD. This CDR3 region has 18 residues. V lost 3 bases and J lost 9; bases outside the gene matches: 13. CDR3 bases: TGTGCCATCAGTGACCCCCTCTGGACTAGCGGGAGGTCAGTTGAGCAGTTCTTC. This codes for CAISDPLWTSGRSVEQFF.